The 24 T cell receptor beta chains below come from one sample, sequenced in a study of blood T cell repertoires in COVID-19. Some clones are missing from TCRdb's copy, which holds only in-frame ones; the method was immunoSEQ multiplex PCR. The data show 300,000 to 400,000 clones, 85% to 90% seen once. The material sequenced was PBMCs or T cells enriched from blood (not recorded which). The source is a woman under 40 with acute COVID-19.

The CDR3, as DNA: TGTGCCAGCAGTGAATCGGCGGCCAGGGTGGACCAGGGGGGTTCACCCCTCCACTTT. Its protein is CASSESAARVDQGGSPLHF. This chain uses TRBV2 with TRBJ1-6; 7 bases agree with TRBD1. The V gene's germline CDR1 is SNHLY and CDR2 FYNNEI. This CDR3 is built from 19 residues. V lost 2 bases, J lost 9 bases, and 19 bases stayed unmatched.

The chain employs TRBV6-2 or TRBV6-3 and TRBJ2-7; the match to TRBD1 covers 7 bases. Germline V gene data show CDR1 as MNHEY and CDR2 as SVGEGT. The ends lost 0 bases at V and 0 bases at J; junction bases unmatched: 5. There are 16 residues in the CDR3. The CDR3 DNA sequence: TGTGCCAGCAGTTACTCCCCGGGACAGACCTCCTACGAGCAGTACTTC. Its protein is CASSYSPGQTSYEQYF.

V is TRBV5-1 and J is TRBJ2-7, with 10 bases matching TRBD1. The length of the CDR3 is 14 residues. Germline V CDR1 and CDR2: SGHRS, YFSETQ. The V gene end was trimmed by 4 bases and the J gene end by 2 bases; junction bases not matched to a gene: 3. The CDR3 loop is CASSHGTGAYEQYF. CDR3 bases: TGCGCCAGCAGCCACGGGACAGGGGCCTACGAGCAGTACTTC.

The rearrangement uses TRBV7-9 and TRBJ1-2; 7 bases are shared with TRBD1. The CDR3 runs to 13 residues. Germline V CDR1 and CDR2: SEHNR, FQNEAQ (reference sequence). V lost 1 base to trimming and J lost 8 bases; unmatched junction nucleotides: 4. DNA of the CDR3: TGTGCCAGCAGCTTAGAAGGGGGCCGAGGCTACACCTTC. It codes for CASSLEGGRGYTF. The entire variable domain, with the rest obtained from reference TRBV7-9 and TRBJ1-2, is as follows: DTGVSQNPRHKITKRGQNVTFRCDPISEHNRLYWYRQTLGQGPEFLTYFQNEAQLEKSRLLSDRFSAERPKGSFSTLEIQRTEQGDSAMYLCASSLEGGRGYTFGSGTRLTVV.

The chain joins TRBV4-2 to TRBJ2-7, with D maybe TRBD2 (5 bases). V dropped 1 base and J dropped 3 bases, with 7 bases sitting between them. This CDR3 comprises 13 residues. Per the germline V gene, CDR1 is LGHNA and CDR2 is YNFKEQ. CDR3 loop: CASSQGRDYEQYF. Written as DNA, the CDR3 is TGTGCCAGCAGCCAAGGTCGGGACTACGAGCAGTACTTC.

The chain joins TRBV5-6 to TRBJ1-2, with TRBD1 identical over 8 bases. The trim removed 4 bases at V and 4 bases at J, leaving 3 bases unmatched. The CDR3 has 13 residues. Looked up from germline, CDR1 is SGHDT and CDR2 is YYEEEE. CDR3: CASSRDRGYGYTF. CDR3 in DNA: TGTGCCAGCAGCCGAGACAGGGGCTATGGCTACACCTTC.

This clone has only a few counts. Here the CDR3 DNA reads TGTGCCACCAGTGAGGGTGACAGATTGAACACTGAAGCTTTCTTT. It translates to CATSEGDRLNTEAFF. The V and J genes are TRBV24-1 and TRBJ1-1; the D gene is possibly TRBD1 (5 bases). The CDR3 is 15 amino acids. V dropped 4 bases and J dropped 0 bases, with 11 bases sitting between them. Germline CDR1 reads KGHDR; CDR2 reads SFDVKD.

The chain is built from TRBV19 and TRBJ1-1; D might be TRBD1 (6 bases). The CDR3 totals 14 residues. Germline CDR1 reads LNHDA; CDR2 reads SQIVND (reference sequence). The V and J ends lost 3 bases and 5 bases respectively, with 13 bases between them. This CDR3 is CASSIRDTGTEAFF. The CDR3 nucleotides are TGTGCCAGTAGTATTCGGGACACAGGTACTGAAGCTTTCTTT.

This clone was seen only a few times. The chain uses TRBV10-3 and TRBJ2-2; no clear D gene. Germline V gives CDR1 ENHRY, CDR2 SYGVKD. Trimming took off 2 bases at V and 5 bases at J, with 3 bases between the two ends. The CDR3 runs to 12 residues. The DNA for the CDR3 is TGTGCCATCAGTGAGACAACCGGGGAGCTGTTTTTT. It codes for CAISETTGELFF.

V is TRBV5-1 and J is TRBJ1-1; 10 bases match TRBD1. The CDR3 length is 14 residues. The V gene's germline CDR1 is SGHRS and CDR2 YFSETQ. After removal of 3 bases from V and 4 bases from J, the junction contained 3 bases not matched to a gene. CDR3 loop: CASSWGQGSTEAFF. Written as DNA, the CDR3 is TGCGCCAGCAGCTGGGGACAGGGGTCCACTGAAGCTTTCTTT.

V and J are TRBV7-2 and TRBJ1-1, with D maybe TRBD1 (5 bases). Germline V CDR1 and CDR2: SGHTA, FQGNSA. This CDR3 has 12 amino acids. Trimming left V 8 bases short and J 4 bases short, with 11 bases between. The CDR3 region has the DNA TGTGCCAGCCGCAGGGAGGGCACTGAAGCTTTCTTT. Its translation: CASRREGTEAFF.

The chain uses TRBV5-5 and TRBJ1-4; 9 nucleotides match TRBD1. The germline CDR1 and CDR2 sequences are SGHKS and YYEKEE (reference sequence). Trimming removed 0 bases from V and 8 bases from J; junction bases left unmatched: 8. CDR3 length: 16 residues. CDR3 DNA sequence: TGTGCCAGCAGCTTGGCGTGGGGACAGGGAGTGGAAAAACTGTTTTTT. It is translated as CASSLAWGQGVEKLFF.

The V gene is TRBV7-9, the J gene TRBJ2-7; 7 positions agree with TRBD1. CDR3 length equals 15 residues. Per the germline V gene, CDR1 is SEHNR and CDR2 is FQNEAQ (reference sequence). The ends lost 6 bases at V and 0 bases at J; junction bases unmatched: 8. This CDR3 reads CASRGDSPLSYEQYF. The CDR3 nucleotides are TGTGCCAGCAGGGGGGACAGCCCTCTCTCCTACGAGCAGTACTTC.

V and J are TRBV7-9 and TRBJ2-5; no firm D call. The germline gives CDR1 SEHNR, CDR2 FQNEAQ (reference sequence). The CDR3 is 14 residues long. The V end lost 8 bases, the J end lost 5 bases, and 18 bases lay between the germline ends. CDR3 sequence: CASSPQKAVETQYF. In DNA form, the CDR3 reads TGTGCCAGCTCCCCCCAGAAGGCGGTCGAGACCCAGTACTTC.

V usage is TRBV24-1 and J usage is TRBJ2-7; 13 bases map to TRBD2. Germline CDR1 KGHDR, CDR2 SFDVKD. Trimming at V came to 3 bases and at J to 7 bases, leaving 8 bases not matched to a gene. The CDR3 extends over 16 amino acids. CDR3 nucleotides: TGTGCCACCAGTGATACCGGGACTAGCGGGGTCACAGAGCAGTACTTC. Protein: CATSDTGTSGVTEQYF.

The CDR3 nucleotides are TGCGCCAGCAGCCTGGACAGGGGAAACACCGGGGAGCTGTTTTTT. It encodes CASSLDRGNTGELFF. The V call is TRBV5-1, the J call TRBJ2-2, with 9 bases identical to TRBD1. Germline V gene sequence: CDR1 SGHRS, CDR2 YFSETQ. CDR3 length: 15 residues. With 4 bases clipped from V and 2 bases from J, the junction kept 3 bases outside the gene matches.

V and J are TRBV3-1 (or the pseudogene TRBV3-2) and TRBJ2-2, with D unresolved. Germline values: CDR1 LGHDT, CDR2 YNNKEL (reference sequence). CDR3 length: 16 residues. V gave up 0 bases and J gave up 2 bases, with 10 bases separating them. The CDR3 loop reads CASSQDGLTNTGELFF. The CDR3 bases are TGTGCCAGCAGCCAAGATGGGCTGACAAACACCGGGGAGCTGTTTTTT.

The rearrangement uses TRBV10-3 and TRBJ1-2; TRBD1 might be the D (5 bases). The CDR3 contains 13 residues. V was cut by 11 bases and J by 6 bases, with 19 bases left in between. Per germline, CDR1 ENHRY and CDR2 SYGVKD. The CDR3 bases are TGTGCCGTCTCACCGGCCAGGGAGGATGGCTACACCTTC. Translation: CAVSPAREDGYTF.

V gene TRBV2 combines with J gene TRBJ2-7; no clear D. The CDR3 is 11 residues long. The germline gives CDR1 SNHLY, CDR2 FYNNEI. The V end was cut by 7 bases, the J end by 6 bases, with 10 bases between. The CDR3 loop is CASTQAGEQYF. CDR3 coding DNA: TGTGCCAGCACCCAAGCTGGCGAGCAGTACTTC.

In the case of this clone: The sample contains more than one DNA sequence encoding this CDR3. This chain connects TRBV7-2 to TRBJ1-2; TRBD1 agrees at 8 bases. V shed 5 bases, J shed 5 bases, and the junction held 4 bases outside the gene matches. Looked up from germline, CDR1 is SGHTA and CDR2 is FQGNSA. The CDR3 runs to 13 residues. CDR3 region: CASSLRQGYGYTF. The DNA of the CDR3 is TGTGCCAGCAGCCTACGACAGGGGTATGGCTACACCTTC. Full variable domain (remainder filled in from reference TRBV7-2 and TRBJ1-2): GAGVSQSPSNKVTEKGKDVELRCDPISGHTALYWYRQSLGQGLEFLIYFQGNSAPDKSGLPSDRFSAERTGGSVSTLTIQRTQQEDSAVYLCASSLRQGYGYTFGSGTRLTVV.

The chain uses TRBV10-1 and TRBJ1-1; the D is unclear. The CDR3 totals 14 residues. Per the germline V gene, CDR1 is WNHNN and CDR2 is SYGVQD (reference sequence). The germline V and J ends were trimmed by 3 bases and 1 base, with 9 bases remaining between them. The chain's CDR3 is CASSEKPGNTEAFF. In DNA form, the CDR3 reads TGCGCCAGCAGTGAAAAGCCGGGGAACACTGAAGCTTTCTTT.

This chain's CDR3 is CAATGLNQPQHF. CDR3 in DNA: TGTGCCGCCACAGGCCTCAATCAGCCCCAGCATTTT. This chain links TRBV28 with TRBJ1-5; tentative D call: TRBD1 (5 bases). The CDR3 runs 12 residues. Looked up from germline, CDR1 is MDHEN and CDR2 is SYDVKM. Trimming took 11 bases from V and 3 from J, leaving 11 bases between them.

This chain links TRBV30 with TRBJ1-5; 9 nucleotides align to TRBD1. Germline V gene lookup returns CDR1 GTSNPN and CDR2 SVGIG (reference sequence). The CDR3 runs to 14 residues. V shed 2 bases, J shed 4 bases, and the junction held 3 bases outside the gene matches. The CDR3, as DNA: TGTGCCTGGAGTATCGGACAGGGGAATCAGCCCCAGCATTTT. It translates to CAWSIGQGNQPQHF.

V gene TRBV9 combines with J gene TRBJ2-7, with D perhaps matching TRBD2 (6 bases). The length of the CDR3 is 13 residues. Trimming stripped 4 bases from V and 6 bases from J, with 14 bases between. Germline V gives CDR1 SGDLS, CDR2 YYNGEE. The CDR3 protein is CASSPGDRGEQYF. Written as DNA, the CDR3 is TGTGCCAGCAGCCCGGGAGATCGGGGCGAGCAGTACTTC.